This T cell receptor (beta chain) was sequenced during a study of blood T cell repertoires in COVID-19. Profiling relied on immunoSEQ multiplex PCR, and the TCRdb table lists in-frame clones only, not all of them. This sample has 50,000 to 60,000 clones, with about 86% found just once. V lost 4 bases and J lost 1, with 11 bases in between. The CDR3 consists of 14 residues. Per the germline V gene, CDR1 is MNHEY and CDR2 is SVGEGT. The chain joins TRBV6-2 or TRBV6-3 to TRBJ2-7, with D possibly TRBD1 on 6 matching bases. The sequence derives from a man at least 80 years old with COVID-19, enrolled during active disease. Sequencing was carried out using peripheral blood. The DNA of the CDR3 is TGTGCCAGCAGTTCAATCAGGGGTTCCTACGAGCAGTACGTC. Its translation is CASSSIRGSYEQYV.